This T cell receptor (beta chain) originates from a study of T-cell reconstitution after alpha-beta-depleted transplantation in children. Unique molecular identifiers were used to barcode this TCRbeta library. TCRdb used MiXCR to reprocess the PCR reads, holding one entry per CDR3 protein. This table has some 200,000 distinct CDR3 sequences, roughly 9.1% appearing once. Study results and caveats: About two months after transplant, alpha-beta T cells reportedly came from several hundred expanded graft clones.

From germline, CDR1 is SQVTM and CDR2 ANQGSEA. With V trimmed by 2 bases and J by 3 bases, 11 bases remained unmatched. This CDR3 is 16 amino acids long. In this sample, this clonotype turned up many times. Its target is unknown. Sequenced material: PBMCs, mostly from graft donor cells, taken 360 days after TCRalphabeta/CD19-depleted stem cell transplant. The V gene is TRBV29-1, the J gene TRBJ2-3; TRBD2 aligns across 7 bases. The TCR originated in a male patient aged 2-9 years who had a stem cell transplant for acute myeloid leukemia, so the T cells may come from the graft donor. CDR3 protein: CSVEHFAGVRTDTQYF. The CDR3 bases are TGCAGCGTTGAACACTTCGCGGGAGTTCGAACAGATACGCAGTATTTT.